The rows below give T cell receptor beta chains drawn from one sample of a study of blood T cell repertoires in COVID-19. Assay: immunoSEQ multiplex PCR; the TCRdb copy retains only in-frame clones and omits some. The sample gives hundreds of thousands of clones, 70% to 90% of which show up once; 1.4% is in the top ten. Sequenced material: peripheral blood. Source of these receptors: a woman in her 30s with active or convalescent COVID-19. Both conserved end residues are trimmed from each CDR3.

j_call: TRBJ2-7; v_call: TRBV5-4; cdr3_aa: ASSWGETYEQY
j_call: TRBJ2-5; v_call: TRBV5-4; cdr3_aa: ASSRGGTGETQY
j_call: TRBJ2-3; v_call: TRBV30; cdr3_aa: AWTPGSSMADTQY
j_call: TRBJ1-2; v_call: TRBV6-4; cdr3_aa: ASSPGGDYGYT
j_call: TRBJ1-3; v_call: TRBV10-3; cdr3_aa: AISLGQGQGNTIY
j_call: TRBJ2-7; v_call: TRBV6-2/TRBV6-3; cdr3_aa: ASSYLSRGDEQY
j_call: TRBJ2-7; v_call: TRBV19; cdr3_aa: ASSMVGGEQY
j_call: TRBJ1-2; v_call: TRBV7-9; cdr3_aa: ASSPDEYRAGYGYT
j_call: TRBJ2-1; v_call: TRBV9; cdr3_aa: ASSLPPDNEQF
j_call: TRBJ1-2; v_call: TRBV11-1; cdr3_aa: ASSLAAGTGWRGYT
j_call: TRBJ1-2; v_call: TRBV27; cdr3_aa: ASSLSGTGVLNYGYT
j_call: TRBJ1-1; v_call: TRBV2; cdr3_aa: ASKPTVWRTGGLGTEAF
j_call: TRBJ2-7; v_call: TRBV6-1; cdr3_aa: ASSEAWAGGPY
j_call: TRBJ1-2; v_call: TRBV3-1/TRBV3-2; cdr3_aa: ASSQERTSGVSFGYT
j_call: TRBJ2-7; v_call: TRBV18; cdr3_aa: ASSPPEGTSGAKEQY
j_call: TRBJ1-1; v_call: TRBV9; cdr3_aa: ASSVDHHRGQAEAF
j_call: TRBJ2-7; v_call: TRBV27; cdr3_aa: ASSLSWTLTYEQY
j_call: TRBJ2-1; v_call: TRBV3-1/TRBV3-2; cdr3_aa: ASGLTFYNEQF
j_call: TRBJ1-2; v_call: TRBV29-1; cdr3_aa: SVDSDYGYT
j_call: TRBJ2-6; v_call: TRBV5-1; cdr3_aa: ASSADRDRGQPGANVLT
j_call: TRBJ1-3; v_call: TRBV6-5; cdr3_aa: ASSSGGTGNTIY
j_call: TRBJ1-3; v_call: TRBV6-5; cdr3_aa: ASSYGTGDSGNTIY
j_call: TRBJ1-6; v_call: TRBV19; cdr3_aa: ASKQPNNSPLH
j_call: TRBJ1-2; v_call: TRBV4-1; cdr3_aa: ASSQSGTGYGYT
j_call: TRBJ2-5; v_call: TRBV4-1; cdr3_aa: ASSRNERETQY
j_call: TRBJ1-5; v_call: TRBV18; cdr3_aa: ASSPQQGGQPQH
j_call: TRBJ2-5; v_call: TRBV10-3; cdr3_aa: AISTSAQETQY
j_call: TRBJ1-1; v_call: TRBV6-5; cdr3_aa: ASSYRGLNTEAF
j_call: TRBJ2-1; v_call: TRBV5-5; cdr3_aa: ASSLFAVEVYNEQF
j_call: TRBJ2-5; v_call: TRBV15; cdr3_aa: ATSRMRLAMKQETQY
j_call: TRBJ1-5; v_call: TRBV27; cdr3_aa: ASSLGRNQPQH
j_call: TRBJ2-1; v_call: TRBV29-1; cdr3_aa: SVRGNNRLGNEQF
j_call: TRBJ1-4; v_call: TRBV3-1/TRBV3-2; cdr3_aa: ASSLAQVNEKLF
j_call: TRBJ1-1; v_call: TRBV6-5; cdr3_aa: ASSYSGNAGGEAF
j_call: TRBJ1-4; v_call: TRBV11-2; cdr3_aa: ASSLRQGTNEKLF
j_call: TRBJ1-6; v_call: TRBV19; cdr3_aa: ASMDRTGPVYSPLH
j_call: TRBJ2-5; v_call: TRBV29-1; cdr3_aa: SVRRRAEETQY
j_call: TRBJ2-7; v_call: TRBV19; cdr3_aa: ASSIKTGEPYEQY
j_call: TRBJ1-5; v_call: TRBV23-1; cdr3_aa: ATTYSNQPQH
j_call: TRBJ1-1; v_call: TRBV24-1; cdr3_aa: ATSDPDREAF
j_call: TRBJ1-3; v_call: TRBV6-5; cdr3_aa: ASSYSQGPGNTIY
j_call: TRBJ2-5; v_call: TRBV7-7; cdr3_aa: ASSPFSGRSETQY
j_call: TRBJ1-2; v_call: TRBV19; cdr3_aa: ASNFGQGNYGYT
j_call: TRBJ2-1; v_call: TRBV2; cdr3_aa: ASSDRGFYNEQF
j_call: TRBJ2-3; v_call: TRBV5-1; cdr3_aa: ASSLARLAEGQY
j_call: TRBJ1-1; v_call: TRBV4-1; cdr3_aa: ASSQPNTGTGGKGGPEAF
j_call: TRBJ2-5; v_call: TRBV5-1; cdr3_aa: ASSSFPGQGETQY
j_call: TRBJ2-5; v_call: TRBV30; cdr3_aa: AWRGLVETQY
j_call: TRBJ1-6; v_call: TRBV6-5; cdr3_aa: ASRTDRGPGAPLH
j_call: TRBJ1-4; v_call: TRBV5-4; cdr3_aa: ASSLEQENEKLF
j_call: TRBJ2-1; v_call: TRBV4-2; cdr3_aa: ASSQDFSGGHNEQF
j_call: TRBJ1-4; v_call: TRBV18; cdr3_aa: ASSPQGAANEKLF
j_call: TRBJ1-4; v_call: TRBV5-1; cdr3_aa: ASSLASLEKLF
j_call: TRBJ2-1; v_call: TRBV29-1; cdr3_aa: SVQQGRSGGYNEQF
j_call: TRBJ1-1; v_call: TRBV6-5; cdr3_aa: ASRTERKGSTEAF
j_call: TRBJ1-4; v_call: TRBV6-6; cdr3_aa: ASSYDRGQGREKLF
j_call: TRBJ2-7; v_call: TRBV6-5; cdr3_aa: ASSYTRYSSYEQY